The clone carrying this T cell receptor beta chain was detected ten times or more. Its antigen remains unknown. The sample originates from a study of read filtering for tumor transcriptome and immune sequencing. Study summary: R-ISS stage counts were under 10 for I, more than 15 for II, 6 or 7 for III. Per sample, TCR-region reads ranged about 4 to 11 million by IR-seq, roughly 75 to 1273 by RNA-seq.

The CDR3 runs to 14 residues. Germline-derived CDR1 and CDR2 are SEHNR and FQNEAQ (reference sequence). V shed 7 bases and J shed 2 bases, with 14 bases lying between them. Study-wide results and limits: Without single-read clonotypes, shared clonotype proportions correlated more between IR-seq and RNA-seq. The CD138-negative fraction was mixed bone marrow immune cells, not pure T cells.

From 350 to 500 ng of RNA, a library with molecular barcoded alpha/delta and beta/gamma adaptors was made. Each CDR3 protein is one row after TCRdb ran MiXCR on the reads. This sample carries around 140,000 distinct CDR3 sequences, roughly 13% of them seen once, and the ten largest clones take roughly 7.6%. The specimen was a population of CD138-negative cells sorted from bone marrow. The V and J genes are TRBV7-9 and TRBJ2-5; maybe TRBD2 (5 bases). The receptor was isolated from a donor aged 40 or over with multiple myeloma. The CDR3, as DNA: TGTGCCAGCACCCGTAGCGTAGCTCAAGAGACCCAGTACTTC. Protein sequence: CASTRSVAQETQYF.